The 25 T cell receptor beta chains below come from one sample, sequenced in a study of regulatory T cells in long-lasting Graves disease. iRepertoire HTBI primers and Arm-PCR of CDR3 regions built TCR beta libraries. TCRdb re-analysed the multiplex PCR reads in MiXCR, keeping a single row per CDR3 protein. The sample lists nearly 350,000 distinct CDR3 sequences; 15% to 20% were seen once. Time point defined: persistent/refractory GD, antithyroid drugs over 5 years with positive TRAb. PBMCs provided the RNA from which the TCR library was made. This specimen consisted of peripheral blood mononuclear cells (PBMCs), obtained when the disease was refractory, from a patient treated with antithyroid drugs. These receptors were collected from a female donor with Graves disease.

The chain uses TRBV6-1 and TRBJ1-5; 8 bases are shared with TRBD1. The CDR3 extends over 14 amino acids. Germline V gene data show CDR1 as MNHNS and CDR2 as SASEGT. Trimming removed 5 bases from V and 7 bases from J; junction bases left unmatched: 7. This CDR3 reads CASSRTGPDQPQHF. CDR3 nucleotides: TGTGCCAGCAGTCGGACAGGGCCGGACCAGCCCCAGCATTTT.

The rearrangement links TRBV30 to TRBJ1-1, with D maybe TRBD1 (6 bases). CDR3 size: 13 residues. The V end was cut by 5 bases, the J end by 0 bases, with 10 bases between. Germline CDR1 GTSNPN, CDR2 SVGIG (reference sequence). CDR3 sequence: CAWARTVNTEAFF. The CDR3 DNA is TGTGCCTGGGCTAGGACAGTGAACACTGAAGCTTTCTTT.

This sequence joins TRBV7-9 and TRBJ2-2; D is ambiguous. The CDR3 is 9 residues long. Trimming pared 10 bases from V and 4 bases from J, leaving 1 base between. Germline CDR1 reads SEHNR; CDR2 reads FQNEAQ (reference sequence). CDR3 nucleotide sequence: TGTGCCACCACCGGGGAGCTGTTTTTT. Protein sequence: CATTGELFF.

This clonotype was counted many times. V usage is TRBV7-2 and J usage is TRBJ1-4; the D gene is possibly TRBD1 (5 bases). CDR3 length: 13 residues. Germline CDR1 is SGHTA and CDR2 is FQGNSA. Trimming stripped 9 bases from V and 2 bases from J, with 10 bases between. This CDR3 is CASSGTTNEKLFF. CDR3 nucleotide sequence: TGTGCCAGTTCAGGGACGACTAATGAAAAACTGTTTTTT.

The chain has TRBV7-9 and TRBJ2-1, with TRBD1 matching 9 bases. Germline loops: CDR1 SEHNR, CDR2 FQNEAQ (reference sequence). J lost 8 bases, V lost 7 bases, and 9 bases had no gene match. The CDR3 runs 14 residues. CDR3 coding DNA: TGTGCCAGCAACCCGACAGGGGGTAGCGATGAGCAGTTCTTC. It yields the protein CASNPTGGSDEQFF.

This clonotype was observed a handful of times. The V call is TRBV5-6, the J call TRBJ2-5, with TRBD1 matching over 8 bases. V gave up 3 bases and J gave up 4 bases; unmatched junction bases: 8. The CDR3 length is 15 residues. Germline CDR1 SGHDT, CDR2 YYEEEE. This chain's CDR3 is CASSYRTGRTETQYF. The DNA of the CDR3 is TGTGCCAGCAGCTACCGGACAGGGAGAACAGAGACCCAGTACTTC.

This clonotype was recorded at least ten times. This rearrangement joins TRBV12-3 or TRBV12-4 to TRBJ1-2; 9 bases fit TRBD1. This CDR3 has 16 residues. Trimming removed 5 bases from V and 4 bases from J; junction bases left unmatched: 11. The CDR3 spells CASSPTGGQRGYGYTF. The CDR3 nucleotides are TGTGCCAGCAGTCCCACAGGGGGCCAGCGTGGCTATGGCTACACCTTC.

DNA of the CDR3: TGTGCCAGCATCCCACGACAGGCTAGCTCCTACGAGCAGTACTTC. It codes for CASIPRQASSYEQYF. V gene TRBV2 combines with J gene TRBJ2-7; D perhaps matches TRBD1 (6 bases). The CDR3 covers 15 residues. Germline V lookup: CDR1 SNHLY, CDR2 FYNNEI. Trimming removed 7 bases at V and 0 bases at J, with 16 bases between.

This clonotype was picked up a small number of times. The rearrangement joins TRBV2 to TRBJ2-7; 12 positions agree with TRBD2. Germline trimming cut 6 bases from V and 0 bases from J; bases unmatched to any gene: 6. This CDR3 is built from 16 residues. CDR1 and CDR2 from the germline V gene are SNHLY and FYNNEI. The CDR3 nucleotides are TGTGCCAGCAGCTGGACTAGCGGGGAATCCTCCTACGAGCAGTACTTC. Protein product: CASSWTSGESSYEQYF.

This clonotype was seen a handful of times. The chain carries TRBV6-1 and TRBJ1-1; 7 nucleotides match TRBD1. Germline V lookup: CDR1 MNHNS, CDR2 SASEGT. This CDR3 spans 13 amino acids. The junction had 10 bases not matched to a gene; V was cut back by 7 bases and J by 8 bases. The CDR3 here is CASMFEGGREAFF. DNA of the CDR3: TGTGCCAGCATGTTTGAAGGGGGCCGGGAAGCTTTCTTT.

This clonotype showed up many times. V gene TRBV6-1 combines with J gene TRBJ2-7, with 7 bases matching TRBD1. Trimming cost V 6 bases and J 3 bases; bases outside gene matches: 14. This CDR3 region has 16 residues. Germline CDR1 and CDR2: MNHNS and SASEGT. CDR3 residues: CASSAQGLRGFYEQYF. In DNA form, the CDR3 reads TGTGCCAGCAGCGCACAGGGGTTGAGGGGTTTCTACGAGCAGTACTTC.

The J gene is TRBJ1-4, the V gene TRBV29-1; D may be TRBD1 (5 bases). The germline V gene has CDR1 SQVTM and CDR2 ANQGSEA. CDR3 length: 13 amino acids. V lost 3 bases, J lost 7 bases, and 12 bases lay in between. Here the CDR3 DNA reads TGCAGCGTTGATGGTCAGGGAGGTGAAAAACTGTTTTTT. Protein product: CSVDGQGGEKLFF.

The chain uses TRBV29-1 and TRBJ1-4; 8 bases are a match to TRBD1. The germline gives CDR1 SQVTM, CDR2 ANQGSEA. V was pared by 7 bases and J by 6 bases, with 7 bases of the junction left unmatched. CDR3 size: 13 residues. CDR3: CSATGGAYEKLFF. The CDR3 DNA is TGCAGCGCAACAGGGGGTGCTTATGAAAAACTGTTTTTT.

As to this clonotype: A far larger clone is one base from this, pointing to a likely read error. The V call is TRBV2, the J call TRBJ2-4; D perhaps matches TRBD1 (6 bases). The J call may not be correct, given that the DNA end is closer to TRBJ1-2. Germline V lookup: CDR1 SNHLY, CDR2 FYNNEI. This CDR3 contains 14 residues. This chain's CDR3 is CASSAFGSGGGYTF. The DNA of the CDR3 is TGTGCCAGCAGTGCCTTCGGGAGTGGGGGCGGCTACACCTTC.

This clonotype was counted once. In DNA, the CDR3 is TGTGCCAGCGCGGACGGGGGCAATCAGCCCCAGCATTTT. It encodes CASADGGNQPQHF. The genes are TRBV13 and TRBJ1-5; D remains ambiguous. Trimming stripped 8 bases from V and 2 bases from J, with 10 bases between. The CDR3 runs to 13 residues. CDR1 and CDR2 from the germline V gene are PRHDT and FYEKMQ (reference sequence).

This clonotype was detected only a few times. The chain combines TRBV18 with TRBJ1-5; TRBD1 is a possible D gene (6 bases). V gave up 4 bases and J gave up 2 bases, with 15 bases separating them. The germline gives CDR1 KGHSH, CDR2 LQKENI. CDR3 length equals 16 residues. The CDR3 loop reads CASSRAGAGGNQPQHF. The CDR3 DNA reads TGTGCCAGCTCACGTGCAGGGGCTGGTGGCAATCAGCCCCAGCATTTT. Based on the CDR3 plus reference TRBV18 and TRBJ1-5, the full variable domain is NAGVMQNPRHLVRRRGQEARLRCSPMKGHSHVYWYRQLPEEGLKFMVYLQKENIIDESGMPKERFSAEFPKEGPSILRIQQVVRGDSAAYFCASSRAGAGGNQPQHFGDGTRLSIL.

This chain links TRBV24-1 with TRBJ2-1; 10 nucleotides align to TRBD2. J gave up 11 bases and V 7 bases, and 7 bases lay outside the gene matches. The V gene's germline CDR1 is KGHDR and CDR2 SFDVKD. This CDR3 contains 13 residues. The CDR3 DNA is TGTGCCACCAGGCTAGCGGGAGAGGGGAAGCAGTTCTTC. As protein: CATRLAGEGKQFF.

As DNA, the CDR3 is TGTGCCAGCAGACCGGGACAGGGGGTTAACGAGCAGTACTTC. Its translation is CASRPGQGVNEQYF. The V call is TRBV7-9, the J call TRBJ2-7; 11 nucleotides line up with TRBD1. CDR1 and CDR2 (germline): SEHNR, FQNEAQ (reference sequence). This CDR3 spans 14 amino acids. J lost 5 bases, V lost 6 bases, and 6 bases had no gene match.

Comments on this clonotype: A clone one base away is much larger, so this may be a read error. The chain has TRBV15 and TRBJ2-7; 8 nucleotides agree with TRBD2. Looked up from germline, CDR1 is LNHNV and CDR2 is YYDKDF (reference sequence). V shed 10 bases and J 0 bases; nucleotides not matched to a gene: 11. The CDR3 runs to 15 residues. The CDR3: CAIGGGDISSYEQYF. CDR3 DNA sequence: TGTGCCATCGGGGGGGGGGACATCTCCTCCTACGAGCAGTACTTC.

The V and J genes are TRBV24-1 and TRBJ1-2; 9 nucleotides line up with TRBD1. This CDR3 has 16 amino acids. Per germline, CDR1 KGHDR and CDR2 SFDVKD. J was trimmed by 4 bases and V by 5 bases; bases with no gene match: 10. The CDR3 DNA reads TGTGCCACCAGTGTTGCCGGGACAGGGTCTATCTATGGCTACACCTTC. This encodes CATSVAGTGSIYGYTF.

The chain couples TRBV5-1 to TRBJ2-7; D may correspond to TRBD1 or TRBD2 (5 bases each). Germline V gives CDR1 SGHRS, CDR2 YFSETQ. This CDR3 spans 15 amino acids. V was cut by 0 bases and J by 3 bases, with 13 bases left in between. The CDR3 nucleotides are TGCGCCAGCAGCTTGGATGGGGGAACCTACTACGAGCAGTACTTC. Protein product: CASSLDGGTYYEQYF. Full variable domain (outside the CDR3, taken from reference TRBV5-1 and TRBJ2-7): KAGVTQTPRYLIKTRGQQVTLSCSPISGHRSVSWYQQTPGQGLQFLFEYFSETQRNKGNFPGRFSGRQFSNSRSEMNVSTLELGDSALYLCASSLDGGTYYEQYFGPGTRLTVT.

This chain's CDR3 is CASGTAKETQYF. CDR3 nucleotide sequence: TGTGCCTCGGGGACAGCGAAAGAGACCCAGTACTTC. This chain connects TRBV10-3 to TRBJ2-5; 7 nucleotides agree with TRBD1. V dropped 11 bases and J dropped 3; count of bases not matched to a gene: 6. The CDR3 is 12 amino acids. Germline assignment: CDR1 ENHRY and CDR2 SYGVKD.

Details on this clonotype: With a far larger clone one base away, a read error is the likely cause. V usage is TRBV6-2 or TRBV6-3 and J usage is TRBJ2-7; either TRBD1 or TRBD2 may supply D (5 bases each). The germline V and J ends were trimmed by 6 bases and 3 bases, with 12 bases remaining between them. CDR1 and CDR2 (germline): MNHEY, SVGEGT. This CDR3 comprises 13 residues. CDR3 residues: CASRPGPNYEQYF. DNA for the CDR3: TGTGCCAGCAGACCGGGACCGAACTACGAGCAGTACTTC.

A few counts support this clonotype. V and J are TRBV18 and TRBJ2-4; TRBD2 is a possible D gene (6 bases). The germline CDR1 and CDR2 sequences are KGHSH and LQKENI. Trimming removed 6 bases at V and 8 bases at J, with 14 bases between. This CDR3 contains 13 residues. CDR3 DNA: TGTGCCAGCTCGAAGGGAGGTGTAGACATTCAGTACTTC. This sequence encodes CASSKGGVDIQYF. Looking up the rest from reference TRBV18 and TRBJ2-4 gives the full variable domain: NAGVMQNPRHLVRRRGQEARLRCSPMKGHSHVYWYRQLPEEGLKFMVYLQKENIIDESGMPKERFSAEFPKEGPSILRIQQVVRGDSAAYFCASSKGGVDIQYFGAGTRLSVL.

The chain is built from TRBV7-9 and TRBJ2-7, with 7 positions matching TRBD1. Germline CDR1 reads SEHNR; CDR2 reads FQNEAQ (reference sequence). The CDR3 totals 13 residues. Trimming cost V 3 bases and J 7 bases; bases outside gene matches: 6. The CDR3 region is CASSFGPGGEQYF. CDR3 bases: TGTGCCAGCAGCTTTGGCCCAGGGGGAGAGCAGTACTTC. Full variable domain (remainder filled in from reference TRBV7-9 and TRBJ2-7): DTGVSQNPRHKITKRGQNVTFRCDPISEHNRLYWYRQTLGQGPEFLTYFQNEAQLEKSRLLSDRFSAERPKGSFSTLEIQRTEQGDSAMYLCASSFGPGGEQYFGPGTRLTVT.